A single sample gave rise to the 19 T cell receptor beta chains below, sequenced in a study of monozygotic twins with inflammatory bowel disease. TCRdb re-called the 5' RACE reads, yielding one record per CDR3 amino acid sequence without DNA. This table lists fewer than 110,000 distinct CDR3 sequences. Sequenced material: blood. Receptor source: a human donor with ulcerative colitis or Crohn's disease, or a healthy co-twin of an affected twin (not recorded which).

This chain connects TRBV20-1 to TRBJ1-4; the TCRdb call, TRBD1, lacks DNA for checking. The CDR3 has 13 amino acids. Germline V gene data show CDR1 as DFQATT and CDR2 as SNEGSKA (reference sequence). The CDR3 loop reads CSALTGGHEKLFF.

The CDR3 region is CSARSSVRTDTQYF. V usage is TRBV20-1 and J usage is TRBJ2-3. Germline CDR1 reads DFQATT; CDR2 reads SNEGSKA (reference sequence). CDR3 length equals 14 residues.

The chain has TRBV19 and TRBJ2-3; the TCRdb D gene call, TRBD2, has no DNA to confirm it. CDR3 length: 16 residues. Germline V gene lookup returns CDR1 LNHDA and CDR2 SQIVND (reference sequence). The CDR3 spells CATRPGLAGASDTQYF.

This chain uses TRBV28 with TRBJ1-5; as DNA is missing, the TRBD1 call by TCRdb cannot be tested. Looked up from germline, CDR1 is MDHEN and CDR2 is SYDVKM. This CDR3 is 16 amino acids long. The CDR3 loop reads CASSFGRGGANQPQHF. The complete variable domain, with remaining parts taken from reference TRBV28 and TRBJ1-5, reads DVKVTQSSRYLVKRTGEKVFLECVQDMDHENMFWYRQDPGLGLRLIYFSYDVKMKEKGDIPEGYSVSREKKERFSLILESASTNQTSMYLCASSFGRGGANQPQHFGDGTRLSIL.

The chain couples TRBV5-1 to TRBJ2-3; checking the TCRdb D call of TRBD1 is not possible without DNA. Germline V gene data show CDR1 as SGHRS and CDR2 as YFSETQ. The CDR3 is 14 residues long. The CDR3 region is CASREGGGTDTQYF.

This rearrangement joins TRBV30 to TRBJ2-3; the TCRdb D gene call, TRBD1, has no DNA to confirm it. Germline V gives CDR1 GTSNPN, CDR2 SVGIG (reference sequence). The CDR3 totals 14 residues. This CDR3 reads CAWRAGQAIDTQYF. Full variable domain (missing parts from reference TRBV30 and TRBJ2-3): SQTIHQWPATLVQPVGSPLSLECTVEGTSNPNLYWYRQAAGRGLQLLFYSVGIGQISSEVPQNLSASRPQDRQFILSSKKLLLSDSGFYLCAWRAGQAIDTQYFGPGTRLTVL.

The chain combines TRBV29-1 with TRBJ2-1. Germline V lookup: CDR1 SQVTM, CDR2 ANQGSEA. This CDR3 is built from 13 residues. CDR3: CSVEDGGYNEQFF.

The chain links TRBV6-5 to TRBJ1-6. CDR3 length: 15 residues. Germline V gene sequence: CDR1 MNHEY, CDR2 SVGAGI. The CDR3 spells CASSYGAAYNSPLHF.

V is TRBV20-1 and J is TRBJ2-1; TCRdb's assignment of TRBD2 cannot be checked, as there is no DNA. The CDR3 spans 12 residues. Germline CDR1 is DFQATT and CDR2 is SNEGSKA (reference sequence). The CDR3 reads CSARGPAGEQFF.

Here the CDR3 reads CASTREGDQPQHF. The chain recombines TRBV19 with TRBJ1-5. The CDR3 length is 13 residues. Germline CDR1 LNHDA, CDR2 SQIVND (reference sequence).

The chain combines TRBV7-2 with TRBJ2-7. The V gene's germline CDR1 is SGHTA and CDR2 FQGNSA. The CDR3 contains 16 residues. The CDR3 spells CASSSKTAGRAYEQYF.

J is TRBJ1-2 and V is TRBV12-3 or TRBV12-4; TCRdb proposes TRBD1, but this gene call is untestable without DNA. This CDR3 is built from 11 residues. The CDR3 sequence is CASTQGNGYTF.

The chain combines TRBV12-3 or TRBV12-4 with TRBJ2-6; TCRdb's assignment of TRBD1 cannot be checked, as there is no DNA. This CDR3 has 15 amino acids. The CDR3 sequence is CASSTRVAGANVLTF.

The chain uses TRBV24-1 and TRBJ1-1; TCRdb lists TRBD1, though no DNA is available to test this call. The CDR3 is 14 residues long. Germline values: CDR1 KGHDR, CDR2 SFDVKD. The CDR3: CATSDAGLNTEAFF.

This chain joins TRBV5-1 and TRBJ1-1. The CDR3 is 14 residues long. Germline assignment: CDR1 SGHRS and CDR2 YFSETQ. This chain's CDR3 is CASSLAGGGGEAFF.

The rearrangement links TRBV6-1 to TRBJ2-3. From germline, CDR1 is MNHNS and CDR2 SASEGT. CDR3 length: 12 residues. The CDR3 sequence: CASNLGPDTQYF.

The CDR3 loop reads CATSRGRQGAHYEQYF. The chain links TRBV15 to TRBJ2-7; with no DNA, the TCRdb D assignment of TRBD1 cannot be verified. The CDR3 is 16 residues long. CDR1 LNHNV and CDR2 YYDKDF come from the germline V gene (reference sequence). The full variable domain, its missing parts supplied by reference TRBV15 and TRBJ2-7, is DAMVIQNPRYQVTQFGKPVTLSCSQTLNHNVMYWYQQKSSQAPKLLFHYYDKDFNNEADTPDNFQSRRPNTSFCFLDIRSPGLGDTAMYLCATSRGRQGAHYEQYFGPGTRLTVT.

The V call is TRBV20-1, the J call TRBJ2-1. Germline values: CDR1 DFQATT, CDR2 SNEGSKA (reference sequence). The CDR3 has 11 amino acids. CDR3 in amino acids: CSASRVGEQFF.

The chain carries TRBV9 and TRBJ1-6. Per germline, CDR1 SGDLS and CDR2 YYNGEE. The CDR3 is 15 amino acids. The CDR3 reads CASSVLQGGDSPLHF. Variable domain in full (rest from reference TRBV9 and TRBJ1-6): DSGVTQTPKHLITATGQRVTLRCSPRSGDLSVYWYQQSLDQGLQFLIQYYNGEERAKGNILERFSAQQFPDLHSELNLSSLELGDSALYFCASSVLQGGDSPLHFGNGTRLTVT.